This TCR beta chain was recorded in a study of cytotoxic CD8 clonotypes in ibrutinib-treated CLL. Profiled with immunoSEQ multiplex PCR; TCRdb holds only in-frame clones, not every one. The table has about 310,000 clones, roughly 85% seen once. The CDR3 is made up of 14 amino acids. V lost 6 bases and J lost 2, with 10 bases in between. Germline lookup yields CDR1 ENHRY and CDR2 SYGVKD. This sequence was found in a human donor with chronic lymphocytic leukemia. The rearrangement uses TRBV10-3 and TRBJ1-4; unclear D gene. Sequenced here: PBMCs, sampled before ibrutinib treatment. CDR3 DNA sequence: TGTGCCATCAGCCCCACTGTCACTAATGAAAAACTGTTTTTT. Translation gives CAISPTVTNEKLFF.